Below are 17 T cell receptor beta chains sequenced from a single sample in a study of shared clonotypes between healthy human individuals. Generated by immunoSEQ multiplex PCR, the TCRdb table keeps only in-frame clones and is missing some. The sample shows some 2,500,000 clones, over 85% of them seen only once. The specimen sequenced was naive CD4+ T cells from PBMCs. Described subset: CD45RA+ positively selected. The receptors were gathered from a young man in good health. Some clones in this sample may be carry-over from other donors' samples.

V and J are TRBV28 and TRBJ2-1, with a possible D match to TRBD1 (5 bases). The germline V gene has CDR1 MDHEN and CDR2 SYDVKM. V lost 2 bases, J lost 15 bases, and 11 bases lay in between. CDR3 length equals 11 residues. CDR3 DNA: TGTGCCAGCAGTTTAACAGGCGTCCCGTTCTTC. Protein: CASSLTGVPFF.

Concerning this clone: Other DNA sequences in the sample encode the same CDR3. The genes are TRBV7-3 and TRBJ2-1; D not resolved. The V end lost 3 bases, the J end lost 0 bases, and 3 bases lay between the germline ends. This CDR3 is built from 13 residues. Per germline, CDR1 SGHTA and CDR2 FQGTGA. CDR3 nucleotides: TGTGCCAGCAGCTTGCGCTCCTACAATGAGCAGTTCTTC. Amino acids: CASSLRSYNEQFF.

Here the CDR3 DNA reads TGTGCCAGCAGCCAAGATCACGGGACAGGCTACGAGCAGTACTTC. Residues: CASSQDHGTGYEQYF. This sequence joins TRBV4-2 and TRBJ2-7; 8 nucleotides align to TRBD1. Trimming at V came to 0 bases and at J to 3 bases, leaving 4 bases not matched to a gene. The CDR3 spans 15 residues. Germline values: CDR1 LGHNA, CDR2 YNFKEQ.

The chain carries TRBV21-1 and TRBJ2-5; the table's D call, TRBD1, has no DNA check behind it. TRBV21-1 represents a pseudogene. This CDR3 comprises 16 residues. CDR3 sequence: CASSPKTTGARETQYF. CDR3 nucleotides: TGTGCCAGCAGCCCAAAAACGACAGGGGCGAGAGAGACCCAGTACTTC.

The chain recombines TRBV5-1 with TRBJ2-2, with D perhaps TRBD1 or TRBD2 (6 bases each). The CDR3 extends over 17 amino acids. Trimming left V 0 bases short and J 6 bases short, with 18 bases between. Germline values: CDR1 SGHRS, CDR2 YFSETQ. The chain's CDR3 is CASSLDRGDMGAGELFF. The CDR3 DNA reads as TGCGCCAGCAGCTTGGATAGGGGGGATATGGGAGCCGGGGAGCTGTTTTTT.

The chain uses TRBV4-1 and TRBJ1-2, with D possibly being TRBD1 (5 bases). Per the germline V gene, CDR1 is MGHRA and CDR2 is YSYEKL. The CDR3 length is 15 residues. Trimming cost V 1 base and J 4 bases, with 13 bases left between them. The CDR3: CASSQGYPGTYGYTF. In DNA, the CDR3 is TGCGCCAGCAGCCAAGGTTACCCAGGGACCTATGGCTACACCTTC.

This clone showed up just once. The identical CDR3 is also encoded by other nucleotide sequences in the sample. V is TRBV29-1 and J is TRBJ2-5, with D perhaps matching TRBD1 or TRBD2 (5 bases each). Trimming took 7 bases from V and 1 from J, leaving 10 bases between them. The CDR3 extends over 12 amino acids. Looked up from germline, CDR1 is SQVTM and CDR2 is ANQGSEA. The CDR3 DNA follows: TGCAGCGGGGGCCGGGGCCAAGAGACCCAGTACTTC. It codes for CSGGRGQETQYF. The variable domain in full, with the rest retrieved from reference TRBV29-1 and TRBJ2-5, is SAVISQKPSRDICQRGTSLTIQCQVDSQVTMMFWYRQQPGQSLTLIATANQGSEATYESGFVIDKFPISRPNLTFSTLTVSNMSPEDSSIYLCSGGRGQETQYFGPGTRLLVL.

V gene TRBV5-1 combines with J gene TRBJ1-4, with a weak D call TRBD1 (5 bases). The CDR3 length is 14 residues. Germline CDR1 reads SGHRS; CDR2 reads YFSETQ. V lost 5 bases, J lost 3 bases, and 11 bases lay in between. The CDR3 DNA reads as TGCGCCAGCAGGACCGGGGGTTCTAATGAAAAACTGTTTTTT. The encoded protein is CASRTGGSNEKLFF.

This chain connects TRBV6-4 to TRBJ2-3; D is uncertain. V was pared by 6 bases and J by 4 bases, with 11 bases between. The CDR3 has 13 amino acids. The V gene's germline CDR1 is MRHNA and CDR2 SNTAGT. The DNA for the CDR3 is TGTGCCAGCAGCTCCGCCAGCTCAGATACGCAGTATTTT. It is translated as CASSSASSDTQYF.

CDR3 protein: CASSLLGLHEKLFF. DNA for the CDR3: TGTGCCAGCAGCCTGCTAGGGTTGCACGAAAAACTGTTTTTT. The chain is built from TRBV7-2 and TRBJ1-4; no clear D gene. CDR3 length: 14 residues. Deletions cut 5 bases from V and 8 bases from J, with 15 bases between. From germline, CDR1 is SGHTA and CDR2 FQGNSA.

The chain couples TRBV5-1 to TRBJ1-5; a possible D gene is TRBD1 (6 bases). This CDR3 contains 16 residues. CDR1 and CDR2 from the germline V gene are SGHRS and YFSETQ. Deletions cut 3 bases from V and 2 bases from J, with 15 bases between. Written as DNA, the CDR3 is TGCGCCAGCAGCTCGGGAGGGGGTGAGGGCAATCAGCCCCAGCATTTT. Its translation is CASSSGGGEGNQPQHF.

With regard to this clone: The identical CDR3 is also encoded by other nucleotide sequences in the sample. The chain uses TRBV7-2 and TRBJ2-7, with 8 positions matching TRBD2. V was clipped by 4 bases and J by 0 bases; unmatched bases: 2. Germline V gene sequence: CDR1 SGHTA, CDR2 FQGNSA. The CDR3 sequence is 14 residues long. CDR3 sequence reads: CASSSTSGSYEQYF. The CDR3 DNA reads as TGTGCCAGCAGCTCAACTAGCGGCTCCTACGAGCAGTACTTC.

The chain employs TRBV11-1 and TRBJ2-5; D gene unclear. The V end lost 5 bases, the J end lost 5 bases, and 12 bases lay between the germline ends. The CDR3 loop spans 13 amino acids. Germline loops: CDR1 SGHAT, CDR2 FQDESV (reference sequence). The CDR3 loop reads CASSPPGQETQYF. CDR3 sequence (DNA): TGTGCCAGCAGCCCCCCTGGCCAGGAGACCCAGTACTTC. Complete variable domain (other parts from reference TRBV11-1 and TRBJ2-5): EAEVAQSPRYKITEKSQAVAFWCDPISGHATLYWYRQILGQGPELLVQFQDESVVDDSQLPKDRFSAERLKGVDSTLKIQPAELGDSAMYLCASSPPGQETQYFGPGTRLLVL.

Points on this clone: Other DNA sequences in this sample translate to the same CDR3. This sequence joins TRBV5-1 and TRBJ2-5; D may be TRBD2 (5 bases). The germline V gene encodes CDR1 SGHRS and CDR2 YFSETQ. V was pared by 4 bases and J by 5 bases, with 12 bases between. The CDR3 totals 13 residues. In DNA, the CDR3 is TGCGCCAGCAGCGATGGGTCGGGGGAGACCCAGTACTTC. This translates into CASSDGSGETQYF.

A word on this clone: At one boundary the junction diverges from the germline segment, which might be a read error. This chain joins TRBV7-2 and TRBJ1-2, with D unresolved. This CDR3 has 14 residues. Germline V gene sequence: CDR1 SGHTA, CDR2 FQGNSA. The CDR3: CASTLMGNNYGYTF. CDR3 in DNA: TGTGCCAGCACCTTAATGGGAAACAACTATGGCTACACCTTC.

This chain joins TRBV2 and TRBJ1-1; unclear D gene. Trimming took 6 bases from V and 4 from J, leaving 9 bases between them. Per germline, CDR1 SNHLY and CDR2 FYNNEI. The CDR3 has 12 residues. CDR3 in DNA: TGTGCCAGCAGGCAACAGAGCACTGAAGCTTTCTTT. Residues: CASRQQSTEAFF.

This chain links TRBV10-3 with TRBJ1-2, with TRBD1 matching 7 bases. CDR3 length: 15 amino acids. Germline CDR1 reads ENHRY; CDR2 reads SYGVKD. V gave up 6 bases and J gave up 0 bases; unmatched junction bases: 7. Written as DNA, the CDR3 is TGTGCCATCAGCCAAGACAGGGAAGCTAACTATGGCTACACCTTC. Its protein is CAISQDREANYGYTF.